This TCR beta chain was recorded in a study of blood T cell repertoires in COVID-19. About the study: The origin of the acute and convalescent COVID-19 samples was the United States, Italy and Spain. PBMCs, B-cell-depleted T cells, or T cells provided the cDNA or gDNA that made up the material.

It was during active infection that Seattle patients were enrolled and then longitudinally followed. Authors' data handling: Quantification of nucleated cells was approximated via reference gene primer amplification. Using immunoSEQ multiplex PCR, the repertoire was profiled, and TCRdb retains in-frame clones only, with some absent. V, J and clone size were drawn from that table, and D and trimming were deduced from the DNA. The sample has some 80,000 clones; approximately 84% are singletons. The sample was peripheral blood. This TCR was sampled from a man aged 55 to 70 with COVID-19, enrolled during active disease.

DNA of the CDR3: TGTGCCACCAGTGATTCTCGACAGGGAACACTTGATTCTCCCCCTAACTATGGCTACACCTTC. Translating gives CATSDSRQGTLDSPPNYGYTF. The chain is built from TRBV24-1 and TRBJ1-2; the match to TRBD1 covers 7 bases. V gave up 2 bases and J gave up 0 bases; unmatched junction bases: 20. The CDR3 runs 21 residues. The germline CDR1 and CDR2 sequences are KGHDR and SFDVKD.